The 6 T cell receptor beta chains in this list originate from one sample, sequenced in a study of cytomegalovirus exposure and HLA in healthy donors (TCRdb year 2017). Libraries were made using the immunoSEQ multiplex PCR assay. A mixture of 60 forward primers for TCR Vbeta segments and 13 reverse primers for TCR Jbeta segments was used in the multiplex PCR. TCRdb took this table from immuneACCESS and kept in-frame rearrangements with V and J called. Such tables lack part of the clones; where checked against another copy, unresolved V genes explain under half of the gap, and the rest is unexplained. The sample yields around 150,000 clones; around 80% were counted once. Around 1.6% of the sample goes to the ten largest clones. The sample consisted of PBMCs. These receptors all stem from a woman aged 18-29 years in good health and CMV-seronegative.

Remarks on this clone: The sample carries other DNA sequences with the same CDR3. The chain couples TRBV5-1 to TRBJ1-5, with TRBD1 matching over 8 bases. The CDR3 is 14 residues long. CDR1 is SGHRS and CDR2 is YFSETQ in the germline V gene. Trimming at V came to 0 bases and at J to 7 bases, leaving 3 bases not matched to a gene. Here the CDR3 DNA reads TGCGCCAGCAGCTTGGGGACAGGGAACCAGCCCCAGCATTTT. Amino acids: CASSLGTGNQPQHF.

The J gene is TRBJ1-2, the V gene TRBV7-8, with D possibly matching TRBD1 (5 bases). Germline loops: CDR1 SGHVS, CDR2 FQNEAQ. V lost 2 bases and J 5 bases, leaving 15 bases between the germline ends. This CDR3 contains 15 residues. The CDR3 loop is CASSLTGTGAYGYTF. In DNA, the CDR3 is TGTGCCAGCAGCTTAACCGGAACAGGTGCTTATGGCTACACCTTC.

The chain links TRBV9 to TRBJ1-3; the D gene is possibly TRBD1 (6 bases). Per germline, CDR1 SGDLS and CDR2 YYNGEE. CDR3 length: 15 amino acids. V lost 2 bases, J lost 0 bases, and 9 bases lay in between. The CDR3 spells CASSVRGTSGNTIYF. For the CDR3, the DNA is TGTGCCAGCAGCGTTAGGGGGACCTCTGGAAACACCATATATTTT.

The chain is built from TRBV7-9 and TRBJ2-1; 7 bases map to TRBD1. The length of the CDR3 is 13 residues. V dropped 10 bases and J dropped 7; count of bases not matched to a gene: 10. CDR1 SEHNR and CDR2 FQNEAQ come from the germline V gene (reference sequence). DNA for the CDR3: TGTGCCACCGACAGGGCACCTCGGAATGAGCAGTTCTTC. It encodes CATDRAPRNEQFF.

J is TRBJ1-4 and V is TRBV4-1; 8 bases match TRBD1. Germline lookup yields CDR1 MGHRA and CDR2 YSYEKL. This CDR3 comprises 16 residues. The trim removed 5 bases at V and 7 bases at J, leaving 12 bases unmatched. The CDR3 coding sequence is TGCGCCAGCAGCTTTCGACCCGGACAGGGTATTGAAAAACTGTTTTTT. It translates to CASSFRPGQGIEKLFF.

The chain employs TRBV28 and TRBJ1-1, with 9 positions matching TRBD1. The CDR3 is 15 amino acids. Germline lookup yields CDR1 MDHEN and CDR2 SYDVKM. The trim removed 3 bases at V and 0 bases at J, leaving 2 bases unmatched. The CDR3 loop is CASSLTGGLNTEAFF. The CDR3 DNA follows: TGTGCCAGCAGTTTGACAGGGGGGTTGAACACTGAAGCTTTCTTT.